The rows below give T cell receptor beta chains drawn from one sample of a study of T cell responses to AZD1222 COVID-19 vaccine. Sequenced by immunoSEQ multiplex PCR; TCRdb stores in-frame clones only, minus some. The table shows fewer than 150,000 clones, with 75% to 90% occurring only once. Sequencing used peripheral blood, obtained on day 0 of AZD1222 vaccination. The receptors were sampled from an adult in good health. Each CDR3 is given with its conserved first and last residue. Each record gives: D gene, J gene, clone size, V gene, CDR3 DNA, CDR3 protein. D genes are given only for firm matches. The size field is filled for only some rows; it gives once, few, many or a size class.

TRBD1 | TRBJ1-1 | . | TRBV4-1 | TGCGCCAGCAGCCTGCACTCCACAGGGGGGAACACTGAAGCTTTCTTT | CASSLHSTGGNTEAFF
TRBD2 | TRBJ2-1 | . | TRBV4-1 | TGCGCCAGCAGCCAGGGACTAGGGGATGATGAGCAGTTCTTC | CASSQGLGDDEQFF
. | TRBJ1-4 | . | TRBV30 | TGTGCCTGGAGTGTACGGGCAGTCGGTGAAAAACTGTTTTTT | CAWSVRAVGEKLFF
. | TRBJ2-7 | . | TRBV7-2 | TGTGCCAGCAGCTTAGGAGGGGACGAGCAGTACTTC | CASSLGGDEQYF
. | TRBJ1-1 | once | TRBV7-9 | TGTGCCAGCAGCCGTCCCCATGCTTTCTTT | CASSRPHAFF
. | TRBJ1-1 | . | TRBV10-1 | TGCGCCAGCAGTGATAACCCCGGGGGCACTGAAGCTTTCTTT | CASSDNPGGTEAFF
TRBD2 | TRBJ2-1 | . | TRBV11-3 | TGTGCCAGCAGCTTAGTAGCGGGAGGGGTACACAATGAGCAGTTCTTC | CASSLVAGGVHNEQFF
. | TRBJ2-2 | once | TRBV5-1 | TGCGCCAGCAGCTTGCAGGGAAGCGACACCGGGGAGCTGTTTTTT | CASSLQGSDTGELFF
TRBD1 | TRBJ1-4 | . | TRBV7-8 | TGTGCCAGCAGCTTGGGTTACAGGGGGCGTATGGATGAAAAACTGTTTTTT | CASSLGYRGRMDEKLFF
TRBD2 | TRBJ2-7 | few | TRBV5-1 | TGCGCCAGCAGCTTGTTTGGCGGGAGCTCCTACGAGCAGTACTTC | CASSLFGGSSYEQYF
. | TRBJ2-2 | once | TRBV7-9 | TGTGCCAGCAGCTCCGGGATTACGAACACCGGGGAGCTGTTTTTT | CASSSGITNTGELFF
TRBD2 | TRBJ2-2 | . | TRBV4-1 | TGCGCCAGCAGCCTCACTAGCGGGGGGGCCACCGGGGAGCTGTTTTTT | CASSLTSGGATGELFF
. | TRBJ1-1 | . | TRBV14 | TGTGCCAGCAGCCAAGATACCAACACTGAAGCTTTCTTT | CASSQDTNTEAFF
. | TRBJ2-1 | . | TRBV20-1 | TGCAGTGCTAGTCGAGGGCGCTACAATGAGCAGTTCTTC | CSASRGRYNEQFF
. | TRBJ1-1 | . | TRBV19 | TGTGCCAGTAGTACAGGGAACACTGAAGCTTTCTTT | CASSTGNTEAFF
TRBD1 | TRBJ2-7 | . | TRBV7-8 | TGTGCCAGCAGCTCGGTTGGAGGGACAGGGGCCTCCTACGAGCAGTACTTC | CASSSVGGTGASYEQYF
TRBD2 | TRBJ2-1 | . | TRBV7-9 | TGTGCCAGCAGCTTAGTGGGCGGGAGCTCCTACAATGAGCAGTTCTTC | CASSLVGGSSYNEQFF
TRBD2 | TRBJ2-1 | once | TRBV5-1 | TGCGCCAGCAAGCTTAGACTAGCGGGGGAAAATGAGCAGTTCTTC | CASKLRLAGENEQFF
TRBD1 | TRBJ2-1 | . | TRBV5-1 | TGCGCCAGCAGCTTGATCAACAGGGGACCCTCCTACAATGAGCAGTTCTTC | CASSLINRGPSYNEQFF
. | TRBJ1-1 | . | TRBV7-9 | TGTGCCAGCAGCTTAGTGGCCTCTGAAGCTTTCTTT | CASSLVASEAFF
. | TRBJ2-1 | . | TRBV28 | TGTGCCAGCAGTTTATACTACAATGAGCAGTTCTTC | CASSLYYNEQFF
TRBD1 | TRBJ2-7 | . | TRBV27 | TGTGCCAGCAGTTCCACCGGGACAGGAGGATACGAGCAGTACTTC | CASSSTGTGGYEQYF
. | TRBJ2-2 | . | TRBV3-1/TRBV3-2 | TGTGCCAGCAGCCAAGTCGAAGTTTGGTCCACCGGGGAGCTGTTTTTT | CASSQVEVWSTGELFF
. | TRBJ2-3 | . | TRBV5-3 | TGTGCCAGAAGCGGGGACTCCTCTAGCACAGATACGCAGTATTTT | CARSGDSSSTDTQYF
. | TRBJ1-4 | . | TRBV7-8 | TGTGCCAGCAGCTTAGCAGGGACGGGGTTGACTAATGAAAAACTGTTTTTT | CASSLAGTGLTNEKLFF
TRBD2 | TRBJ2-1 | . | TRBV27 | TGTGCCAGCAGTTTATCGGGGACTAGCAATGAGCAGTTCTTC | CASSLSGTSNEQFF
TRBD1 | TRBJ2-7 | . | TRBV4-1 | TGCGCCAGCAGCCAAATTCCAGGGGGTGTCTACGAGCAGTACTTC | CASSQIPGGVYEQYF
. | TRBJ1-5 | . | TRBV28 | TGTGCCAGCAGTTTATTCCAGATTAGCAATCAGCCCCAGCATTTT | CASSLFQISNQPQHF
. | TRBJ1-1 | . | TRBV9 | TGTGCCAGCAGCCACAACCTCCAAACTGAAGCTTTCTTT | CASSHNLQTEAFF
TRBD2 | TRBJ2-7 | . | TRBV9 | TGTGCCAGCAGCGTACTCGGGACTAGTGCTCCCCACGAGCAGTACTTC | CASSVLGTSAPHEQYF
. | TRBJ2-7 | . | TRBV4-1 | TGCGCCAGCAGCCAAGAAGTAGCGGTAAACTCCTACGAGCAGTACTTC | CASSQEVAVNSYEQYF
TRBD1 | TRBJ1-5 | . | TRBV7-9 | TGTGCCAGCAGCGGGGCAGGGGGAAGGGACAATCAGCCCCAGCATTTT | CASSGAGGRDNQPQHF
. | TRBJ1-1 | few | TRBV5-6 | TGTGCCAGCAGTTGGACGGGCTTGGAAACTGAAGCTTTCTTT | CASSWTGLETEAFF
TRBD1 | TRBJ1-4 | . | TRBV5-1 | TGCGCCAGCAGCTCCAACGGACAGGGCGATGACGAAAAACTGTTTTTT | CASSSNGQGDDEKLFF
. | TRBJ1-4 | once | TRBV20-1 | TGCAGTGCTAGTTCTTCGGGACTGCGGAATGAAAAACTGTTTTTT | CSASSSGLRNEKLFF
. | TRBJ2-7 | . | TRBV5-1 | TGCGCCAGCAGGGCCGGGACCGAGCAGTACTTC | CASRAGTEQYF
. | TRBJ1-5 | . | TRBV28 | TGTGCCAGCAGTTTTCCGGCAGTTCATAGCAATCAGCCCCAGCATTTT | CASSFPAVHSNQPQHF
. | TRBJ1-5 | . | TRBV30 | TGTGCCTGGAGCCGAGGACGGAACAATCAGCCCCAGCATTTT | CAWSRGRNNQPQHF
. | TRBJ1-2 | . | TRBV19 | TGTGCCAGCCTTTTCCGGACGGCCTCTAACTATGGCTACACCTTC | CASLFRTASNYGYTF
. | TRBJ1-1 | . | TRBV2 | TGTGCCAGCAGTGAATCGTATGGGGGGTCCACTGAAGCTTTCTTT | CASSESYGGSTEAFF
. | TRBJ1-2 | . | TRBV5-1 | TGCGCCAGCAGCTTGGGGTCGAACTATGGCTACACCTTC | CASSLGSNYGYTF
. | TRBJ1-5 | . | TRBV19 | TGTGCCAGTAGTATGTTCGGAAACCAGCCCCAGCATTTT | CASSMFGNQPQHF
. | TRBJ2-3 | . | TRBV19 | TGTGCCAGTAGTACCTTGGGTTCGGGAGATACGCAGTATTTT | CASSTLGSGDTQYF
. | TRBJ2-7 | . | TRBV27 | TGTGCCAGCAGGCCGACAGGAACAAGGTCCGAGCAGTACTTC | CASRPTGTRSEQYF
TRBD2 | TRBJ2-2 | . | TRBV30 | TGTGCCTCGGCTAGCGGAAACACCGGGGAGCTGTTTTTT | CASASGNTGELFF